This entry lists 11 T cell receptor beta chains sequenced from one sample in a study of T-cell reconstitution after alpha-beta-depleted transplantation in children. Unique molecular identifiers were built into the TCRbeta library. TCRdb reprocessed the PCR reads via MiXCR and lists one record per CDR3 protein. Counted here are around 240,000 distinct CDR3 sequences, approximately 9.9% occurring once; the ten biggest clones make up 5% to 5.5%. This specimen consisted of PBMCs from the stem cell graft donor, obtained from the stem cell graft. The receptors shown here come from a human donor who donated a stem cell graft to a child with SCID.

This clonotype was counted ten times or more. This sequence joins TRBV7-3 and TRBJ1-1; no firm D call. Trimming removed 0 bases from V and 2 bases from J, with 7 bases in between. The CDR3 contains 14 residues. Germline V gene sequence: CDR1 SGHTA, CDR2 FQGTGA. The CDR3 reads CASSLTTANTEAFF. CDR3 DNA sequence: TGTGCCAGCAGCTTAACGACGGCTAACACTGAAGCTTTCTTT.

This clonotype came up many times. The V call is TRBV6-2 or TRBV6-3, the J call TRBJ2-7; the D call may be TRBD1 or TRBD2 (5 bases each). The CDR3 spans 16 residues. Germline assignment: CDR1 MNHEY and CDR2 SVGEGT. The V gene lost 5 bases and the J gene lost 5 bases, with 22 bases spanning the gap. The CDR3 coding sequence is TGTGCCAGCAGTCCCCCTATGGCACGGGGCGAAAACGAGCAGTACTTC. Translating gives CASSPPMARGENEQYF.

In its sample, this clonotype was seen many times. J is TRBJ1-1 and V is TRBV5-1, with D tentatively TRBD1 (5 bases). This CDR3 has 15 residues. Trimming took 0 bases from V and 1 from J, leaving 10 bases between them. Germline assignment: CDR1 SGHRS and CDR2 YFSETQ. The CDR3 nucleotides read TGCGCCAGCAGCTTGGGACAGAGCGAGAACACTGAAGCTTTCTTT. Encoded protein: CASSLGQSENTEAFF.

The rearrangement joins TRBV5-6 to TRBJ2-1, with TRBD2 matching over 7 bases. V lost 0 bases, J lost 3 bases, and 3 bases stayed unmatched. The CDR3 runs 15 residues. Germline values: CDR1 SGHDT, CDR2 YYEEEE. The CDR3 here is CASSLGLAFYNEQFF. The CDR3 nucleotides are TGTGCCAGCAGCTTGGGACTAGCCTTCTACAATGAGCAGTTCTTC.

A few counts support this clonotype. The chain's CDR3 is CAIRSGSDNSPLHF. CDR3 sequence (DNA): TGTGCCATCAGGTCAGGCAGTGATAATTCACCCCTCCACTTT. This chain links TRBV10-3 with TRBJ1-6; D gene ambiguous. The length of the CDR3 is 14 residues. Germline CDR1 and CDR2: ENHRY and SYGVKD. Deletions cut 6 bases from V and 5 bases from J, with 11 bases between.

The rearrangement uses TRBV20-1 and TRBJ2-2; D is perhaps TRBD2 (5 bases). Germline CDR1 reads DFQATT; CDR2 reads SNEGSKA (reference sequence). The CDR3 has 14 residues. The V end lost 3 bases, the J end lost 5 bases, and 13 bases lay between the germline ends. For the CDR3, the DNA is TGCAGTGCTAGTAGTACGGGGTGGACCGGGGAGCTGTTTTTT. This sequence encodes CSASSTGWTGELFF.

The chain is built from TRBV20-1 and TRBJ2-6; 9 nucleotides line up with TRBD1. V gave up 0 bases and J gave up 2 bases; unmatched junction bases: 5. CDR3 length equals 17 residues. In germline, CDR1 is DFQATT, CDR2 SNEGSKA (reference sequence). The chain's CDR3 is CSARDPDRGTGANVLTF. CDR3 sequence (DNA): TGCAGTGCTAGAGACCCGGACAGGGGTACTGGGGCCAACGTCCTGACTTTC.

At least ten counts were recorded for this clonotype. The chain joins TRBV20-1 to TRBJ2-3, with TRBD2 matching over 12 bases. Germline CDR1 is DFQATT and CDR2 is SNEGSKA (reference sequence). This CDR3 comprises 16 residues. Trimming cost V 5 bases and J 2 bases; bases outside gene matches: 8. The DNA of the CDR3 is TGCAGTGCTGGGGGGGCTAGCGGGGGGGCCACAGATACGCAGTATTTT. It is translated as CSAGGASGGATDTQYF.

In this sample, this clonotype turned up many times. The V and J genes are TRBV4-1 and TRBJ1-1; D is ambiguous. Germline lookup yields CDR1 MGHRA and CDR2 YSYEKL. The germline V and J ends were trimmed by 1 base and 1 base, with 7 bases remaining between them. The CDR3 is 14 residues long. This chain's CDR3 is CASSQVWGNTEAFF. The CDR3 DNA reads TGCGCCAGCAGCCAAGTTTGGGGGAACACTGAAGCTTTCTTT.

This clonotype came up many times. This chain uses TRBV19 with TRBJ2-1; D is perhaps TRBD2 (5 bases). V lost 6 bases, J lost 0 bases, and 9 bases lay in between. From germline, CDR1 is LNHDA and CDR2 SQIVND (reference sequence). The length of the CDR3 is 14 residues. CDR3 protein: CASSSGISYNEQFF. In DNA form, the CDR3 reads TGTGCCAGTAGCTCGGGGATCTCCTACAATGAGCAGTTCTTC.

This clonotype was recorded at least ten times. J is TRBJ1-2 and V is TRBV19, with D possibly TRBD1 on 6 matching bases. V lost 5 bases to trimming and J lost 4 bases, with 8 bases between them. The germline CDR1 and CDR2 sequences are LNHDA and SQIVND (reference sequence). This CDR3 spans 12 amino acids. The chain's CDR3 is CASSDRPYGYTF. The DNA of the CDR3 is TGTGCCAGTAGTGACAGGCCCTATGGCTACACCTTC.